The entry that follows covers one T cell receptor (beta chain) sequence. The data were taken from a study of control samples from healthy donors and cancer patients. Assay: immunoSEQ multiplex PCR; the TCRdb copy retains only in-frame clones and omits some. This table holds 150,000 to 200,000 clones, 91% found once. The clonotype comes from a woman aged 25 to 39 in good health. The sequenced material came from blood.

CDR3 residues: CASSYSPDRDYGYTF. The CDR3 coding sequence is TGTGCCAGCAGTTACTCCCCCGACAGGGACTATGGCTACACCTTC. The chain recombines TRBV6-2 or TRBV6-3 with TRBJ1-2; 7 bases are a match to TRBD1. The CDR3 is 15 amino acids. The germline V gene has CDR1 MNHEY and CDR2 SVGEGT. J was trimmed by 3 bases and V by 0 bases; bases with no gene match: 4.